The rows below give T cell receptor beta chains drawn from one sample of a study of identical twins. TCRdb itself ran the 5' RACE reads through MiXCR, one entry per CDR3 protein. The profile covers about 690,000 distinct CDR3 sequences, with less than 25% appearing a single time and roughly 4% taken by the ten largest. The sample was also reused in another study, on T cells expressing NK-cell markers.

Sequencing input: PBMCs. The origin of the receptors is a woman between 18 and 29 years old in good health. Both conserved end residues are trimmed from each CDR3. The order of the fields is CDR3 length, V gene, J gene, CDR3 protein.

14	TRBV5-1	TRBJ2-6	ASSYGFISGANVLT
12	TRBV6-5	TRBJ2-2	AISYSVGTGELF
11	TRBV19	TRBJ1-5	AGGQGGDQPQH
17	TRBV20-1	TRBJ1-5	SARDPRDRDPDSNQPQH
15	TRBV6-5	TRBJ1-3	ASSYSWTAPSGNTIY
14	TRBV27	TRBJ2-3	ASSLFPGQGTDTQY
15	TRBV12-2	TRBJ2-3	ASRLARQIEFADTQY
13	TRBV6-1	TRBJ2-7	ASNPTLGGIYEQY
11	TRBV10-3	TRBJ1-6	AISEGLRSPLH
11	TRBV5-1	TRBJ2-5	ASSANSGETQY